These 32 T cell receptor beta chains originate from one sample sequenced in a study of cytotoxic CD8 clonotypes in ibrutinib-treated CLL. Data came from immunoSEQ multiplex PCR; TCRdb stores just in-frame clones and leaves some out. The sample lists a few hundred thousand clones, 70% occurring once. The sample here was PBMCs, taken after 24 months of ibrutinib treatment. These receptors were collected from a human donor with chronic lymphocytic leukemia.

CDR3 protein: CASRMTANNEQFF. The CDR3 nucleotides read TGTGCCAGTAGGATGACAGCAAACAATGAGCAGTTCTTC. The rearrangement joins TRBV28 to TRBJ2-1, with D tentatively TRBD1 (5 bases). V was trimmed by 9 bases and J by 5 bases, leaving 14 bases between them. The CDR3 spans 13 residues. In germline, CDR1 is MDHEN, CDR2 SYDVKM.

V is TRBV18 and J is TRBJ1-5; 11 bases agree with TRBD1. Germline CDR1 and CDR2: KGHSH and LQKENI. V dropped 3 bases and J dropped 5; count of bases not matched to a gene: 6. This CDR3 has 16 residues. The CDR3 here is CASSPGGQGAYQPQHF. CDR3 DNA: TGTGCCAGCTCACCTGGAGGACAGGGGGCCTATCAGCCCCAGCATTTT.

In regard to this clone: This specimen includes other DNA sequences encoding the same CDR3. The chain is built from TRBV15 and TRBJ2-7; D ambiguous. The germline V gene has CDR1 LNHNV and CDR2 YYDKDF (reference sequence). The CDR3 has 14 amino acids. Trimming pared 0 bases from V and 0 bases from J, leaving 6 bases between. CDR3 protein: CATSRDTSSYEQYF. The CDR3 DNA is TGTGCCACCAGCAGAGATACAAGCTCCTACGAGCAGTACTTC. The variable domain in full, with the rest retrieved from reference TRBV15 and TRBJ2-7, is DAMVIQNPRYQVTQFGKPVTLSCSQTLNHNVMYWYQQKSSQAPKLLFHYYDKDFNNEADTPDNFQSRRPNTSFCFLDIRSPGLGDTAMYLCATSRDTSSYEQYFGPGTRLTVT.

V gene TRBV27 combines with J gene TRBJ2-7, with 7 bases fitting TRBD1. V was pared by 3 bases and J by 2 bases, with 1 base of the junction left unmatched. CDR3 size: 13 residues. The germline gives CDR1 MNHEY, CDR2 SMNVEV (reference sequence). The CDR3 region has the DNA TGTGCCAGCAGTTTCGACAGGGCCTACGAGCAGTACTTC. It yields the protein CASSFDRAYEQYF.

The chain carries TRBV7-9 and TRBJ2-3, with unresolved D. Deletions cut 2 bases from V and 1 base from J, with 13 bases between. Germline-derived CDR1 and CDR2 are SEHNR and FQNEAQ (reference sequence). This CDR3 comprises 16 residues. The CDR3 DNA reads TGTGCCAGCAGCTTATCAGCAGGCCCCGGCACAGATACGCAGTATTTT. Translation gives CASSLSAGPGTDTQYF.

This chain connects TRBV4-2 to TRBJ1-1, with D maybe TRBD1 (6 bases). The CDR3 totals 14 residues. Trimming took off 1 base at V and 6 bases at J, with 12 bases between the two ends. From germline, CDR1 is LGHNA and CDR2 YNFKEQ. This chain's CDR3 is CASSQARDNAEAFF. As DNA, the CDR3 is TGTGCCAGCAGCCAAGCGCGGGACAACGCTGAAGCTTTCTTT.

The chain carries TRBV9 and TRBJ2-5; 11 bases match TRBD2. The ends lost 0 bases at V and 7 bases at J; junction bases unmatched: 8. CDR1 SGDLS and CDR2 YYNGEE come from the germline V gene. There are 16 residues in the CDR3. CDR3 in amino acids: CASSVEASGGLGTQYF. The CDR3 DNA is TGTGCCAGCAGCGTAGAGGCTAGCGGGGGGCTAGGGACCCAGTACTTC. Based on the CDR3 plus reference TRBV9 and TRBJ2-5, the full variable domain is DSGVTQTPKHLITATGQRVTLRCSPRSGDLSVYWYQQSLDQGLQFLIQYYNGEERAKGNILERFSAQQFPDLHSELNLSSLELGDSALYFCASSVEASGGLGTQYFGPGTRLLVL.

The rearrangement joins TRBV10-3 to TRBJ2-1, with D possibly matching TRBD2 (5 bases). The V gene's germline CDR1 is ENHRY and CDR2 SYGVKD. This CDR3 region has 15 residues. Trimming stripped 4 bases from V and 4 bases from J, with 14 bases between. The DNA of the CDR3 is TGTGCCATCAGTGTAGACTACCAGACGTACAATGAGCAGTTCTTC. Encoded protein: CAISVDYQTYNEQFF.

The chain has TRBV14 and TRBJ2-5; D gene uncertain. V was trimmed by 4 bases and J by 5 bases, leaving 11 bases between them. The germline V gene has CDR1 SGHDN and CDR2 FVKESK. This CDR3 has 13 residues. The CDR3 DNA sequence: TGTGCCAGCAGCCCGCGCCTCCGGGAGACCCAGTACTTC. Translated: CASSPRLRETQYF.

The V and J genes are TRBV4-1 and TRBJ2-7; TRBD1 aligns across 7 bases. Germline assignment: CDR1 MGHRA and CDR2 YSYEKL. V shed 0 bases and J 3 bases; nucleotides not matched to a gene: 5. The CDR3 is made up of 15 amino acids. The CDR3 nucleotides read TGCGCCAGCAGCCAAGATATAAGGGACAGCTACGAGCAGTACTTC. Protein product: CASSQDIRDSYEQYF.

The rearrangement joins TRBV28 to TRBJ2-6; D gene unclear. Germline V gene lookup returns CDR1 MDHEN and CDR2 SYDVKM. Trimming left V 1 base short and J 2 bases short, with 6 bases between. CDR3 length: 15 amino acids. The CDR3 here is CASSLSGPGANVLTF. The CDR3 nucleotides read TGTGCCAGCAGTTTATCAGGCCCTGGGGCCAACGTCCTGACTTTC.

The chain recombines TRBV27 with TRBJ1-1, with D tentatively TRBD1 (5 bases). The ends were cut back, 3 bases at V and 5 bases at J, with 16 bases in the middle. This CDR3 region has 15 residues. The V gene's germline CDR1 is MNHEY and CDR2 SMNVEV (reference sequence). The CDR3 sequence: CASSFSSGWGTEAFF. The CDR3 bases are TGTGCCAGCAGTTTTTCGTCAGGGTGGGGAACTGAAGCTTTCTTT.

The V and J genes are TRBV5-5 and TRBJ1-2, with a possible D match to TRBD1 (5 bases). Per germline, CDR1 SGHKS and CDR2 YYEKEE (reference sequence). V lost 2 bases to trimming and J lost 6 bases, with 14 bases between them. CDR3 size: 14 residues. CDR3 nucleotide sequence: TGTGCCAGCAGCTTACCCAGGGAGATGGATGGCTACACCTTC. It codes for CASSLPREMDGYTF.

This clone turned up a few times. V is TRBV11-3 and J is TRBJ2-1, with TRBD1 matching over 10 bases. CDR3 length: 15 residues. Germline trimming cut 4 bases from V and 3 bases from J; bases unmatched to any gene: 3. Germline V gene sequence: CDR1 SGHNT, CDR2 YENEEA. CDR3 in DNA: TGTGCCAGCAGCTCCGGACAGGGGGACTACAATGAGCAGTTCTTC. Translating gives CASSSGQGDYNEQFF.

This clone has just a few counts. This rearrangement joins TRBV29-1 to TRBJ2-3; D gene uncertain. Germline V CDR1 and CDR2: SQVTM, ANQGSEA. V lost 4 bases, J lost 1 base, and 6 bases lay in between. There are 12 residues in the CDR3. The CDR3 sequence: CSVAEGTDTQYF. The CDR3 DNA reads TGCAGCGTTGCAGAGGGCACAGATACGCAGTATTTT.

The chain links TRBV7-9 to TRBJ2-5, with 9 bases fitting TRBD2. CDR1 and CDR2 (germline): SEHNR, FQNEAQ (reference sequence). This CDR3 has 14 amino acids. With V trimmed by 6 bases and J by 3 bases, 5 bases remained unmatched. The CDR3 DNA reads TGTGCCAGCAGGAAACTAGCGGGTGAAGAGACCCAGTACTTC. Its protein is CASRKLAGEETQYF.

This chain connects TRBV13 to TRBJ2-7; 7 bases fit TRBD2. The CDR3 is made up of 14 amino acids. The germline CDR1 and CDR2 sequences are PRHDT and FYEKMQ (reference sequence). After removal of 5 bases from V and 3 bases from J, the junction contained 7 bases not matched to a gene. CDR3 region: CASSQRDGGYEQYF. In DNA, the CDR3 is TGTGCCAGCAGCCAGCGGGATGGAGGCTACGAGCAGTACTTC.

The V and J genes are TRBV9 and TRBJ2-3, with D unclear. The CDR3 is 13 residues long. Germline-derived CDR1 and CDR2 are SGDLS and YYNGEE. The ends were cut back, 3 bases at V and 4 bases at J, with 9 bases in the middle. In nucleotides, the CDR3 is TGTGCCAGCAGCGACTCCCCAGCAGATACGCAGTATTTT. The encoded protein is CASSDSPADTQYF.

The chain employs TRBV5-4 and TRBJ2-1; TRBD2 is a possible D gene (6 bases). Germline V gene sequence: CDR1 SGHNT, CDR2 YYREEE (reference sequence). The CDR3 extends over 13 amino acids. V lost 0 bases and J 9 bases, leaving 10 bases between the germline ends. The CDR3 DNA follows: TGTGCCAGCAGCTTGGATCCCGGGGGTGAGCAGTTCTTC. Translation: CASSLDPGGEQFF.

The chain joins TRBV6-5 to TRBJ2-7; TRBD1 might be the D (6 bases). The CDR3 loop spans 15 amino acids. V dropped 6 bases and J dropped 0 bases, with 15 bases sitting between them. Germline V CDR1 and CDR2: MNHEY, SVGAGI. CDR3 amino acids: CASRSTGTSSYEQYF. The DNA of the CDR3 is TGTGCCAGCAGATCCACCGGGACAAGCTCCTACGAGCAGTACTTC.

The V gene is TRBV5-1, the J gene TRBJ2-1; D gene unclear. Germline V CDR1 and CDR2: SGHRS, YFSETQ. This CDR3 spans 12 amino acids. V lost 3 bases to trimming and J lost 6 bases, with 7 bases between them. This CDR3 is CASSSHVNEQFF. CDR3 nucleotide sequence: TGCGCCAGCAGCTCCCATGTCAATGAGCAGTTCTTC.

The chain carries TRBV7-9 and TRBJ2-1; 13 bases are shared with TRBD2. CDR3 length: 17 residues. Germline values: CDR1 SEHNR, CDR2 FQNEAQ (reference sequence). V was clipped by 5 bases and J by 6 bases; unmatched bases: 10. The CDR3 region has the DNA TGTGCCAGCAGCCCCTTTGGTGGACTAGCGGGAGTCAATGAGCAGTTCTTC. Translation gives CASSPFGGLAGVNEQFF.

This clone was seen only a few times. This chain links TRBV6-5 with TRBJ2-5; D could derive from TRBD1 or TRBD2 (6 bases each). Germline V CDR1 and CDR2: MNHEY, SVGAGI. This CDR3 region has 13 residues. The V end was cut by 2 bases, the J end by 4 bases, with 8 bases between. CDR3 residues: CASSYGGGETQYF. CDR3 DNA: TGTGCCAGCAGTTACGGAGGGGGAGAGACCCAGTACTTC.

Here the CDR3 reads CASGRQGYYEQYF. CDR3 coding DNA: TGTGCCAGCGGCCGTCAGGGCTACTACGAGCAGTACTTC. The V call is TRBV27, the J call TRBJ2-7; possibly TRBD1 for D (5 bases). Trimming shortened V by 8 bases and J by 3 bases, and 14 bases separated the two germline ends. The CDR3 is 13 amino acids. The V gene's germline CDR1 is MNHEY and CDR2 SMNVEV (reference sequence).

The chain has TRBV9 and TRBJ1-2; 9 positions match TRBD1. V lost 7 bases and J lost 5; bases outside the gene matches: 15. Looked up from germline, CDR1 is SGDLS and CDR2 is YYNGEE. The CDR3 is 16 residues long. The CDR3 is CASATSRDREFYGYTF. The CDR3 DNA follows: TGTGCCAGCGCAACTAGCCGGGACAGGGAATTTTATGGCTACACCTTC.

Here the CDR3 reads CASGLSGDRGHKFF. The DNA of the CDR3 is TGTGCTAGTGGTTTGAGTGGGGACAGGGGGCATAAGTTCTTC. This rearrangement joins TRBV12-5 to TRBJ2-1; TRBD1 matches 12 bases. The CDR3 covers 14 residues. Trimming at V came to 2 bases and at J to 14 bases, leaving 7 bases not matched to a gene. The germline V gene has CDR1 LGHNT and CDR2 FRNRAP.

The chain has TRBV7-2 and TRBJ2-2; 10 bases align to TRBD2. Unmatched junction bases numbered 2, after V lost 5 bases and J lost 2 bases. The germline V gene has CDR1 SGHTA and CDR2 FQGNSA. CDR3 size: 15 residues. CDR3 region: CASSRTSGNTGELFF. The CDR3 DNA follows: TGTGCCAGCAGCCGGACTAGCGGCAACACCGGGGAGCTGTTTTTT.

The chain uses TRBV11-3 and TRBJ2-1; a possible D gene is TRBD1 (5 bases). In germline, CDR1 is SGHNT, CDR2 YENEEA. Deletions cut 6 bases from V and 10 bases from J, with 16 bases between. This CDR3 contains 13 residues. The CDR3 is CASSMTVGGEQFF. CDR3 sequence (DNA): TGTGCCAGCAGTATGACAGTCGGTGGCGAGCAGTTCTTC.

The chain couples TRBV27 to TRBJ1-2, with TRBD1 as a possible D gene (5 bases). Per germline, CDR1 MNHEY and CDR2 SMNVEV (reference sequence). V was clipped by 7 bases and J by 6 bases, with 15 bases between them. The CDR3 runs 13 residues. CDR3 sequence reads: CASMGGTTHGYTF. The CDR3 DNA reads TGTGCCAGCATGGGAGGGACCACCCATGGCTACACCTTC.

This chain joins TRBV28 and TRBJ2-1, with 9 bases lining up with TRBD2. Per the germline V gene, CDR1 is MDHEN and CDR2 is SYDVKM. Trimming removed 3 bases from V and 7 bases from J; junction bases left unmatched: 7. This CDR3 is built from 15 residues. The DNA for the CDR3 is TGTGCCAGCAGTTTCGGCAAGCGGGAGGTTAATGAGCAGTTCTTC. Its protein is CASSFGKREVNEQFF.

The rearrangement uses TRBV7-3 and TRBJ2-1; D is perhaps TRBD1 (6 bases). Germline assignment: CDR1 SGHTA and CDR2 FQGTGA. Trimming pared 3 bases from V and 2 bases from J, leaving 14 bases between. This CDR3 is built from 16 residues. The CDR3 is CASSLSNREPYNEQFF. CDR3 nucleotides: TGTGCCAGCAGCTTGTCAAACAGGGAACCCTACAATGAGCAGTTCTTC.

The count of this clone is one. This rearrangement joins TRBV6-5 to TRBJ2-7; D could derive from TRBD1 or TRBD2 (5 bases each). This CDR3 region has 16 residues. Trimming took 0 bases from V and 2 from J, leaving 14 bases between them. Germline values: CDR1 MNHEY, CDR2 SVGAGI. The CDR3 DNA reads TGTGCCAGCAGTTACTCGATGGCAGGGAGTCCCTACGAGCAGTACTTC. This translates into CASSYSMAGSPYEQYF.